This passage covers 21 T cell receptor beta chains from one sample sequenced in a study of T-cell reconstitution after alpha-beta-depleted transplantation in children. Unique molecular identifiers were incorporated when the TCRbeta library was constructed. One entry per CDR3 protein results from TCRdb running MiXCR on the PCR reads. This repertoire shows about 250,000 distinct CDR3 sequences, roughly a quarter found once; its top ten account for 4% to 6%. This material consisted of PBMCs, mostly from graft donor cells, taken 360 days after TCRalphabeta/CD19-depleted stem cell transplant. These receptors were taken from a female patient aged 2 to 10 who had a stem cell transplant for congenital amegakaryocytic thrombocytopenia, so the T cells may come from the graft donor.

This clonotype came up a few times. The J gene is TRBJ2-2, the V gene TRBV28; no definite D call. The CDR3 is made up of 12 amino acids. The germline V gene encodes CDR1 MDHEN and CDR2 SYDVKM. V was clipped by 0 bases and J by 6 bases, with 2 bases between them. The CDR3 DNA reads TGTGCCAGCAGTTTATGGCCCGGGGAGCTGTTTTTT. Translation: CASSLWPGELFF.

CDR3 amino acids: CASIGDQANYGYTF. In nucleotides, the CDR3 is TGTGCCAGCATCGGGGACCAAGCTAACTATGGCTACACCTTC. The chain employs TRBV2 and TRBJ1-2; D is perhaps TRBD1 (5 bases). This CDR3 is 14 amino acids long. Germline lookup yields CDR1 SNHLY and CDR2 FYNNEI. The ends were cut back, 7 bases at V and 0 bases at J, with 12 bases in the middle.

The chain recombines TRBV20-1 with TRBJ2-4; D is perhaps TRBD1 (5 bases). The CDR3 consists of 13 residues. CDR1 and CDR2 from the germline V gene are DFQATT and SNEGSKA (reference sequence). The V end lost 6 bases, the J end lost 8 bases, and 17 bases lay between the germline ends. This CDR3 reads CSAKQDSPDIQYF. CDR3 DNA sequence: TGCAGTGCGAAACAGGATTCCCCCGACATTCAGTACTTC.

Here the CDR3 reads CATSRGLLQETQYF. The CDR3 DNA sequence: TGTGCCACCAGCAGAGGCCTCCTCCAAGAGACCCAGTACTTC. The genes are TRBV15 and TRBJ2-5, with no clear D. This CDR3 contains 14 residues. Looked up from germline, CDR1 is LNHNV and CDR2 is YYDKDF (reference sequence). Trimming removed 1 base at V and 1 base at J, with 7 bases between.

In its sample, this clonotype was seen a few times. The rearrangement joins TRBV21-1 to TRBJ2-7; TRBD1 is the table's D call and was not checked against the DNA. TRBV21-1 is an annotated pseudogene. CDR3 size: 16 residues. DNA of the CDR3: TGTGCCAGCAGCAAAATAGGACAGGATTGCTCCTACGAGCAGTACTTC. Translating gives CASSKIGQDCSYEQYF.

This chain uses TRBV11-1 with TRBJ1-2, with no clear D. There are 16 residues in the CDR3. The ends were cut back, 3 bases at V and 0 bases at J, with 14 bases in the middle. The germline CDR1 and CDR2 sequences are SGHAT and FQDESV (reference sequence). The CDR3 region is CASSFLTLAANYGYTF. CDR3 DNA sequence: TGTGCCAGCAGCTTCCTTACCCTGGCTGCTAACTATGGCTACACCTTC.

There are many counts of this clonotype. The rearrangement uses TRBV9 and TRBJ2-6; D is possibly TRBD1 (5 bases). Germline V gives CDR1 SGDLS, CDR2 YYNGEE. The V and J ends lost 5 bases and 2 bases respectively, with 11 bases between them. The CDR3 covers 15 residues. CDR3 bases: TGTGCCAGCAGTAACAGGTCAGCTGGGGCCAACGTCCTGACTTTC. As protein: CASSNRSAGANVLTF.

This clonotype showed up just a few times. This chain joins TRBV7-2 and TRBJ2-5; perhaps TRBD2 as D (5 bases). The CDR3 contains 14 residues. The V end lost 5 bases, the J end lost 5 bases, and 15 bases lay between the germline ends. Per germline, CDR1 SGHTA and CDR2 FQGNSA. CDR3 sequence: CASSPQTTRETQYF. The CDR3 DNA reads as TGTGCCAGCAGCCCACAGACTACACGGGAGACCCAGTACTTC.

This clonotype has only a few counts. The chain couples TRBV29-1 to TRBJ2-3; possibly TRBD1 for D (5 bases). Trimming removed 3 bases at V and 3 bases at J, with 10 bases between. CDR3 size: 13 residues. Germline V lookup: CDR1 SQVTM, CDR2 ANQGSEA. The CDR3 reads CSVEGQGTDTQYF. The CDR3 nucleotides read TGCAGCGTTGAGGGGCAGGGTACAGATACGCAGTATTTT.

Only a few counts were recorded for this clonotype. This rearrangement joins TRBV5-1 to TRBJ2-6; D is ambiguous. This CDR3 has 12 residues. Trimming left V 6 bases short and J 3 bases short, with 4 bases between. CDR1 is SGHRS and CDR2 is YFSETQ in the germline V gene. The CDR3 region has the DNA TGCGCCAGCAAGGGTGGGGCCAACGTCCTGACTTTC. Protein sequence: CASKGGANVLTF.

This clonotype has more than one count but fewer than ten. The CDR3 DNA reads as TGCAGTGCTAAAGCGGACACAGATACGCAGTATTTT. It encodes CSAKADTDTQYF. The chain uses TRBV20-1 and TRBJ2-3, with a possible D match to TRBD2 (5 bases). The germline V gene has CDR1 DFQATT and CDR2 SNEGSKA (reference sequence). The CDR3 extends over 12 amino acids. Trimming cost V 4 bases and J 2 bases, with 7 bases left between them.

The CDR3 nucleotides read TGCAGTGCTAGAGATTTCGGTGGTAATGGCTACACCTTC. Translated, it gives CSARDFGGNGYTF. This chain links TRBV20-1 with TRBJ1-2; D not certain. The CDR3 spans 13 residues. The V gene's germline CDR1 is DFQATT and CDR2 SNEGSKA (reference sequence). V lost 0 bases, J lost 6 bases, and 11 bases lay in between.

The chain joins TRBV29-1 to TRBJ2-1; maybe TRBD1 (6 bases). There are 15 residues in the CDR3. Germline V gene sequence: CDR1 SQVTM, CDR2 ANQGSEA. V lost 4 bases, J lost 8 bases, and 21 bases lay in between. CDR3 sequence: CSVAAWGPLGDEQFF. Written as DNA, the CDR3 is TGCAGCGTTGCTGCGTGGGGGCCCCTCGGGGATGAGCAGTTCTTC.

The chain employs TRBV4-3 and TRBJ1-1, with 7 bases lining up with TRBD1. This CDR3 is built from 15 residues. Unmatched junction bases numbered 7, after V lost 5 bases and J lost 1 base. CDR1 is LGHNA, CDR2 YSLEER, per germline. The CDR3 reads CASSRPWTGNTEAFF. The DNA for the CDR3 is TGCGCCAGCAGCAGACCCTGGACAGGGAACACTGAAGCTTTCTTT.

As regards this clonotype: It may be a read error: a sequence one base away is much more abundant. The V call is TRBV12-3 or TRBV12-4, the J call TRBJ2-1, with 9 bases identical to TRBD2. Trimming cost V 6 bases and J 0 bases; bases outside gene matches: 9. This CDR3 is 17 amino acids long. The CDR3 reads CASRSVLAGDSYNEQFF. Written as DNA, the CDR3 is TGTGCCAGCAGATCAGTACTAGCGGGTGACTCCTACAATGAGCAGTTCTTC.

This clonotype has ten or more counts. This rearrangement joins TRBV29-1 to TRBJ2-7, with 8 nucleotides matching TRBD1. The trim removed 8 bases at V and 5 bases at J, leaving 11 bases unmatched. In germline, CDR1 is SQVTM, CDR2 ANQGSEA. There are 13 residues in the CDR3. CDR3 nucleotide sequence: TGCAGCTACCTGCAGGGGGCGAGGGACGAGCAGTACTTC. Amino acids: CSYLQGARDEQYF.

This CDR3 reads CASSQRLAGLDEQYF. The CDR3, as DNA: TGCGCCAGCAGCCAGAGACTAGCGGGACTCGACGAGCAGTACTTC. V usage is TRBV4-3 and J usage is TRBJ2-7; 11 nucleotides match TRBD2. The V gene's germline CDR1 is LGHNA and CDR2 YSLEER. This CDR3 spans 15 amino acids. V lost 3 bases and J lost 5; bases outside the gene matches: 6.

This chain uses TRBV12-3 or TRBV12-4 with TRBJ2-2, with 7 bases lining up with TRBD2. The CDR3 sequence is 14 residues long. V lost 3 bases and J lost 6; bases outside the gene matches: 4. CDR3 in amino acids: CASSLVAGAGELFF. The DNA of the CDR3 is TGTGCCAGCAGTTTGGTCGCGGGGGCCGGGGAGCTGTTTTTT.

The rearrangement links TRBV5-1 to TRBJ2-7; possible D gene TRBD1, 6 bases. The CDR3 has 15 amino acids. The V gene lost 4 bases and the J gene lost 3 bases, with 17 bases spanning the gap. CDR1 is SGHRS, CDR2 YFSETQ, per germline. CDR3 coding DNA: TGCGCCAGCAGCATGATACCGGGACACTACTACGAGCAGTACTTC. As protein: CASSMIPGHYYEQYF.

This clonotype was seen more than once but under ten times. The CDR3, as DNA: TGTGCCAGCAGAGCCGGGACCTTCGACTACGAGCAGTACTTC. As protein: CASRAGTFDYEQYF. The chain combines TRBV2 with TRBJ2-7; either TRBD1 or TRBD2 may supply D (5 bases each). The CDR3 totals 14 residues. Germline V gene sequence: CDR1 SNHLY, CDR2 FYNNEI. The germline V and J ends were trimmed by 6 bases and 3 bases, with 15 bases remaining between them.

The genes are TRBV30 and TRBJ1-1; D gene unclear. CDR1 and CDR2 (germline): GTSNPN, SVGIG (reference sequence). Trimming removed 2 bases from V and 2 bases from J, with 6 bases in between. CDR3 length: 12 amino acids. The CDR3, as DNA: TGTGCCTGGAGTTGGAAAAACACTGAAGCTTTCTTT. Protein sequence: CAWSWKNTEAFF. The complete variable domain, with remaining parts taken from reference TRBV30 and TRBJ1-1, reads SQTIHQWPATLVQPVGSPLSLECTVEGTSNPNLYWYRQAAGRGLQLLFYSVGIGQISSEVPQNLSASRPQDRQFILSSKKLLLSDSGFYLCAWSWKNTEAFFGQGTRLTVV.